A selection of T cell receptor beta chains follows, all from one sample in a study of T cell responses to AZD1222 COVID-19 vaccine. Sequenced by immunoSEQ multiplex PCR; TCRdb stores in-frame clones only, minus some. The sample includes some 150,000 clones, roughly four fifths of them seen just once. Material: peripheral blood, obtained on day 0 of MenACWY control vaccination. The receptors derive from an adult in good health. Both conserved end residues are part of each CDR3. The D gene is left open where the match is weak. The size entry is marked missing in some rows and otherwise reads once, few, many or a size class.

d_gene	abundance	v_gene	j_gene	CDR3nt	CDR3aa
.	.	TRBV6-1	TRBJ2-7	TGTGCCAGCAGTGAAAGAGGGTCAGGGGCAACCTACGAGCAGTACTTC	CASSERGSGATYEQYF
.	once	TRBV12-5	TRBJ1-3	TGTGCTAGTGGTTTGGGGACGGCAGAGGGAAACACCATATATTTT	CASGLGTAEGNTIYF
.	.	TRBV19	TRBJ1-5	TGTGCCAGTAGTATTCTGTGGGTCCCGAATCAGCCCCAGCATTTT	CASSILWVPNQPQHF
.	.	TRBV6-5	TRBJ1-4	TGTGCCAGCAGAGGTCCGGGAAAGGAAAAACTGTTTTTT	CASRGPGKEKLFF
TRBD2	.	TRBV2	TRBJ2-1	TGTGCCAGCCACGACTTAGCGGGGGGTTACAATGAGCAGTTCTTC	CASHDLAGGYNEQFF
.	.	TRBV5-1	TRBJ2-7	TGCGCCAGCAGCTCAAGGGACGGGCCCTACGAGCAGTACTTC	CASSSRDGPYEQYF
.	.	TRBV11-2	TRBJ1-2	TGTGCCAGCAGCCCGAATCGGGTCCGCGGCTACACCTTC	CASSPNRVRGYTF
.	.	TRBV18	TRBJ1-1	TGTGCCAGCTCAAAGATCCCCGAGCTCAACACTGAAGCTTTCTTT	CASSKIPELNTEAFF
.	.	TRBV18	TRBJ1-3	TGTGCCAGCTCACTAACCGATACTGGAAACACCATATATTTT	CASSLTDTGNTIYF
TRBD2	.	TRBV29-1	TRBJ2-1	TGCAGCGTTGGCCAGCGGGGATACAATGAGCAGTTCTTC	CSVGQRGYNEQFF
.	.	TRBV24-1	TRBJ1-1	TGTGCCACCAGTGTGCGGGCGACCTACCTGAACACTGAAGCTTTCTTT	CATSVRATYLNTEAFF
TRBD2	.	TRBV11-2	TRBJ2-1	TGTGCCAGCAGCCCGACTAGCGGGGATTACAATGAGCAGTTCTTC	CASSPTSGDYNEQFF
TRBD1	.	TRBV2	TRBJ2-3	TGTGCCAGCAGGATGGACAGGTCTACAGATACGCAGTATTTT	CASRMDRSTDTQYF
TRBD1	.	TRBV5-1	TRBJ1-2	TGCGCCAGCAGCTCCCCGGACAGGCGAGGATATGGCTACACCTTC	CASSSPDRRGYGYTF
TRBD2	.	TRBV2	TRBJ2-2	TGTGCCAGCAGTGACCCTCTAGCGGGGGGCCGAGCCGGGGAGCTGTTTTTT	CASSDPLAGGRAGELFF
TRBD1	many	TRBV2	TRBJ1-1	TGTGCCAGTGACAGGGGCGGCACTGAAGCTTTCTTT	CASDRGGTEAFF
.	.	TRBV11-2	TRBJ2-7	TGTGCCAGCAGCTTAGACAGGTACGAGCAGTACTTC	CASSLDRYEQYF
TRBD1	few	TRBV11-2	TRBJ1-2	TGTGCCAGCAGCTTAGATCCCGGGACAGGCCCTGGCTACACCTTC	CASSLDPGTGPGYTF
TRBD2	once	TRBV3-1/TRBV3-2	TRBJ2-3	TGTGCCAGCAGCCAAGATGCGAGCTCTAGCGGGGGAAGCACAGATACGCAGTATTTT	CASSQDASSSGGSTDTQYF
TRBD2	.	TRBV7-8	TRBJ2-7	TGTGCCAGCAGCTTCTTCCTAGCGGGGGTGACCTACGAGCAGTACTTC	CASSFFLAGVTYEQYF
.	.	TRBV7-8	TRBJ1-5	TGTGCCAGCAGCTCCACGGACAGAAATCAGCCCCAGCATTTT	CASSSTDRNQPQHF
.	.	TRBV6-5	TRBJ1-2	TGTGCCAGCCATGTGGGGGACTATGGCTACACCTTC	CASHVGDYGYTF
TRBD2	.	TRBV10-2	TRBJ2-2	TGCGCCACCCATGGGGCGGGAGGGCGCGGCGGGGAGCTGTTTTTT	CATHGAGGRGGELFF
TRBD1	.	TRBV11-1	TRBJ1-2	TGTGCCAGCAGCCCGACAGGGGTAAATGGCTACACCTTC	CASSPTGVNGYTF
TRBD2	.	TRBV11-2	TRBJ2-5	TGTGCCAGCAGCCCCGGACTAGCGAGCCGCCAAGAGACCCAGTACTTC	CASSPGLASRQETQYF
TRBD1	.	TRBV2	TRBJ1-1	TGTGCCAGCATCCTTACAGGGGGTAACACTGAAGCTTTCTTT	CASILTGGNTEAFF
TRBD1	.	TRBV5-4	TRBJ1-2	TGTGCCAGCAGCCAACAGGGGGCTGGCTACACCTTC	CASSQQGAGYTF
.	.	TRBV9	TRBJ2-3	TGTGCCAGCAGCGTTTCCGCCGGGGCGGATACGCAGTATTTT	CASSVSAGADTQYF
TRBD1	.	TRBV28	TRBJ1-3	TGTGCCAGCAGTCCCCGGACAGGGGGCAGGGTCATATATTTT	CASSPRTGGRVIYF
TRBD2	.	TRBV24-1	TRBJ2-1	TGTGCCACCAGTGATTCGGAGCGGGGGGGCTTGGATGAGCAGTTCTTC	CATSDSERGGLDEQFF
.	.	TRBV9	TRBJ1-3	TGTGCCAGCAGCCCCGGGCGGACAGCTGGAAACACCATATATTTT	CASSPGRTAGNTIYF
.	.	TRBV18	TRBJ1-6	TGTGCCAGCTCACCACCAGGGGGACCTAATTCACCCCTCCACTTT	CASSPPGGPNSPLHF
TRBD1	once	TRBV6-5	TRBJ1-1	TGTGCCAGCAGGCCACAGGGGGTTGGCACTGAAGCTTTCTTT	CASRPQGVGTEAFF
TRBD1	.	TRBV20-1	TRBJ2-5	TGCAGTGCTAGTGGAGCACAGGGGAACCAAGAGACCCAGTACTTC	CSASGAQGNQETQYF
.	medium-sized	TRBV6-5	TRBJ1-5	TGTGCCAGCAGTTCACACCCCGTTAATCAGCCCCAGCATTTT	CASSSHPVNQPQHF